These 24 T cell receptor beta chains originate from one sample sequenced in a study of blood T cells in healthy people across ages. A second about 6 to 12 cycle PCR used barcoded and J-beta primers. Each CDR3 protein is one row after TCRdb ran MiXCR on the 5' RACE reads. Of hundreds of thousands of distinct CDR3 sequences detected, approximately 40% appear once; the ten largest clones hold 30%. The sequenced material came from blood. These receptors were taken from an elderly man in good health.

The chain uses TRBV2 and TRBJ2-1, with 7 bases aligning to TRBD1. Germline V gene data show CDR1 as SNHLY and CDR2 as FYNNEI. Germline trimming cut 6 bases from V and 10 bases from J; bases unmatched to any gene: 9. The CDR3 has 13 residues. The CDR3 spells CASSTQGLAEQFF. CDR3 in DNA: TGTGCCAGCAGCACACAGGGGTTGGCGGAGCAGTTCTTC.

The J gene is TRBJ2-5, the V gene TRBV6-2 or TRBV6-3; tentatively, D is TRBD2 (5 bases). Germline-derived CDR1 and CDR2 are MNHEY and SVGEGT. CDR3 length: 14 amino acids. The V end was cut by 0 bases, the J end by 5 bases, with 10 bases between. As DNA, the CDR3 is TGTGCCAGCAGTTACTCTCAGCGCGGGGAGACCCAGTACTTC. Translating it yields CASSYSQRGETQYF.

This clonotype was counted at least ten times. The chain recombines TRBV21-1 with TRBJ2-3; TRBD2 is the table's D call, not checked against the DNA. TRBV21-1 is termed a pseudogene. The CDR3 is 15 amino acids. The CDR3 reads CASSQGLASADTQYF. The CDR3, as DNA: TGTGCCAGCAGCCAGGGACTAGCGAGTGCAGATACGCAGTATTTT.

The V call is TRBV20-1, the J call TRBJ2-6; 10 nucleotides agree with TRBD1. CDR1 and CDR2 from the germline V gene are DFQATT and SNEGSKA (reference sequence). V was clipped by 5 bases and J by 1 base; unmatched bases: 8. The CDR3 length is 17 residues. The CDR3 spells CSAATAGQGSGANVLTF. CDR3 DNA sequence: TGCAGTGCTGCCACGGCGGGACAGGGGTCTGGGGCCAACGTCCTGACTTTC.

The V and J genes are TRBV27 and TRBJ2-5; the D is unclear. Trimming stripped 9 bases from V and 11 bases from J, with 16 bases between. The CDR3 contains 11 residues. Germline-derived CDR1 and CDR2 are MNHEY and SMNVEV (reference sequence). CDR3 sequence reads: CASRKLNEQYF. CDR3 DNA sequence: TGTGCCAGTCGCAAATTGAATGAGCAGTACTTC.

This clonotype appeared a few times. V and J are TRBV24-1 and TRBJ2-3; D may be TRBD1 (6 bases). V lost 6 bases, J lost 6 bases, and 15 bases lay in between. Germline CDR1 KGHDR, CDR2 SFDVKD. The length of the CDR3 is 14 residues. CDR3 loop: CATSTGQNVDTQYF. The CDR3 bases are TGTGCCACCAGTACTGGACAGAATGTGGATACGCAGTATTTT.

With regard to this clonotype: This clone may be a read error of a much larger clone one base away. The rearrangement links TRBV5-4 to TRBJ2-1; D possibly corresponds to TRBD2 (6 bases). This CDR3 has 17 amino acids. Germline lookup yields CDR1 SGHNT and CDR2 YYREEE (reference sequence). The CDR3 DNA follows: TGTGTCAGCAGCTTGGATCATCGGGGACTTAGCTACAATGAGCAGTTCTTC. Protein product: CVSSLDHRGLSYNEQFF.

The chain links TRBV7-2 to TRBJ2-7; D is uncertain. V was clipped by 5 bases and J by 1 base, with 9 bases between them. There are 13 residues in the CDR3. The germline gives CDR1 SGHTA, CDR2 FQGNSA. The CDR3 region has the DNA TGTGCCAGCAGCGACGCCCCTTCCTACGAGCAGTACTTC. Amino acids: CASSDAPSYEQYF.

This clonotype was observed a handful of times. The CDR3 loop reads CASSLGGRGLAGFTDTQYF. CDR3 nucleotides: TGTGCCAGCAGCTTAGGGGGTCGGGGACTAGCGGGGTTCACAGATACGCAGTATTTT. The chain links TRBV7-2 to TRBJ2-3, with 13 bases matching TRBD2. Germline V gene lookup returns CDR1 SGHTA and CDR2 FQGNSA. CDR3 length: 19 residues. Unmatched junction bases numbered 9, after V lost 1 base and J lost 2 bases.

This clonotype was picked up one time. This sequence joins TRBV7-6 and TRBJ2-3, with TRBD2 matching over 8 bases. The germline V gene has CDR1 SGHVS and CDR2 FNYEAQ. The ends lost 5 bases at V and 7 bases at J; junction bases unmatched: 11. This CDR3 is 15 amino acids long. CDR3 protein: CASSARTSPEYTQYF. The CDR3 nucleotides read TGTGCCAGCAGCGCAAGGACTAGCCCTGAGTATACGCAGTATTTT.

This clonotype was seen more than once but under ten times. The rearrangement uses TRBV11-1 and TRBJ1-2; 7 bases line up with TRBD1. Germline CDR1 SGHAT, CDR2 FQDESV (reference sequence). The junction had 4 bases not matched to a gene; V was cut back by 1 base and J by 5 bases. The CDR3 spans 14 residues. The CDR3 protein is CASSLGDSLYGYTF. In DNA, the CDR3 is TGTGCCAGCAGCTTAGGGGACAGCCTGTATGGCTACACCTTC.

The rearrangement links TRBV14 to TRBJ2-2, with TRBD2 identical over 10 bases. The CDR3 runs to 18 residues. V trimming: 0 bases; J trimming: 6 bases; junction bases outside the gene matches: 10. The germline V gene encodes CDR1 SGHDN and CDR2 FVKESK. The CDR3 region is CASSQDWRPSGRSGELFF. The DNA of the CDR3 is TGTGCCAGCAGCCAAGATTGGCGGCCTAGCGGGAGATCCGGGGAGCTGTTTTTT.

This clonotype qualifies as large. This chain uses TRBV3-1 with TRBJ2-7; D gene ambiguous. From germline, CDR1 is LGHDT and CDR2 YNNKEL (reference sequence). This CDR3 contains 12 residues. Trimming pared 3 bases from V and 5 bases from J, leaving 8 bases between. CDR3 sequence reads: CASSQSRNEQYF. CDR3 bases: TGTGCCAGCAGCCAGAGCCGTAACGAGCAGTACTTC.

This clonotype was observed many times. This rearrangement joins TRBV7-9 to TRBJ2-1; possibly TRBD1 for D (6 bases). The germline V and J ends were trimmed by 3 bases and 3 bases, with 15 bases remaining between them. Germline CDR1 is SEHNR and CDR2 is FQNEAQ (reference sequence). The CDR3 covers 16 residues. CDR3 loop: CASSLLQGLGYNEQFF. For the CDR3, the DNA is TGTGCCAGCAGCTTGTTACAGGGATTGGGCTACAATGAGCAGTTCTTC.

The V gene is TRBV29-1, the J gene TRBJ2-2; 7 bases fit TRBD1. CDR3 length: 13 residues. The V segment lost 5 bases and the J segment 5 bases; nucleotides outside the gene matches: 5. CDR1 is SQVTM and CDR2 is ANQGSEA in the germline V gene. DNA for the CDR3: TGCAGCGTTAAACAGGGGCGTACCGGGGAGCTGTTTTTT. This translates into CSVKQGRTGELFF.

The chain has TRBV7-9 and TRBJ1-1, with D perhaps TRBD1 (5 bases). The CDR3 is made up of 14 amino acids. Germline V gene data show CDR1 as SEHNR and CDR2 as FQNEAQ (reference sequence). V dropped 5 bases and J dropped 0 bases, with 10 bases sitting between them. The CDR3 protein is CASSPPGLNTEAFF. The CDR3 bases are TGTGCCAGCAGCCCCCCAGGGCTGAACACTGAAGCTTTCTTT.

The J gene is TRBJ2-7, the V gene TRBV20-1; 8 bases are shared with TRBD1. The J segment lost 2 bases and the V segment lost 7 bases, leaving 7 bases of the junction unmatched. CDR3 size: 13 residues. Germline-derived CDR1 and CDR2 are DFQATT and SNEGSKA (reference sequence). DNA for the CDR3: TGCAGTGGGGGTCACAGGGGGGCCTACGAGCAGTACTTC. Amino acids: CSGGHRGAYEQYF.

For this clonotype: Its ends do not fully match the called genes, so a read error is possible. The chain joins TRBV20-1 to TRBJ2-3, with 8 nucleotides matching TRBD1. Germline lookup yields CDR1 DFQATT and CDR2 SNEGSKA (reference sequence). This CDR3 is built from 14 residues. This CDR3 reads CSAKTGVLTDMQYF. For the CDR3, the DNA is TGCAGTGCAAAGACAGGGGTCCTCACAGATATGCAGTATTTT.

CDR3 amino acids: CASRKSGGHSYEQYF. CDR3 in DNA: TGTGCCAGCAGGAAAAGCGGGGGTCACTCCTACGAGCAGTACTTC. The chain couples TRBV6-2 or TRBV6-3 to TRBJ2-7; 8 nucleotides agree with TRBD2. V was clipped by 6 bases and J by 0 bases; unmatched bases: 7. This CDR3 is built from 15 residues. Germline values: CDR1 MNHEY, CDR2 SVGEGT.

This chain joins TRBV14 and TRBJ2-3, with 8 bases identical to TRBD2. The length of the CDR3 is 16 residues. CDR1 and CDR2 from the germline V gene are SGHDN and FVKESK. The ends lost 4 bases at V and 0 bases at J; junction bases unmatched: 6. The CDR3 spells CASSLSASGSTDTQYF. CDR3 DNA sequence: TGTGCCAGCAGCCTAAGCGCTAGCGGGAGCACAGATACGCAGTATTTT.

This clonotype was detected once. The rearrangement joins TRBV4-2 to TRBJ2-1; 8 nucleotides align to TRBD2. There are 17 residues in the CDR3. Germline-derived CDR1 and CDR2 are LGHNA and YNFKEQ. V trimming: 4 bases; J trimming: 4 bases; junction bases outside the gene matches: 12. The CDR3: CASSPAECTSGYNEQFF. DNA of the CDR3: TGTGCCAGCAGCCCCGCTGAATGTACTAGCGGATACAATGAGCAGTTCTTC.

The chain carries TRBV13 and TRBJ2-5; weak D call: TRBD2 (6 bases). Germline lookup yields CDR1 PRHDT and CDR2 FYEKMQ (reference sequence). The germline V and J ends were trimmed by 6 bases and 0 bases, with 17 bases remaining between them. The CDR3 covers 16 residues. The CDR3 DNA is TGTGCCAGCAGTCTGACTAACGGGGGAAACCAAGAGACCCAGTACTTC. It is translated as CASSLTNGGNQETQYF. Complete variable domain (other parts from reference TRBV13 and TRBJ2-5): AAGVIQSPRHLIKEKRETATLKCYPIPRHDTVYWYQQGPGQDPQFLISFYEKMQSDKGSIPDRFSAQQFSDYHSELNMSSLELGDSALYFCASSLTNGGNQETQYFGPGTRLLVL.

This chain links TRBV7-8 with TRBJ2-1, with 11 positions matching TRBD2. The CDR3 sequence is 15 residues long. V was clipped by 4 bases and J by 4 bases; unmatched bases: 3. In germline, CDR1 is SGHVS, CDR2 FQNEAQ. CDR3 region: CASSYGLAGYNEQFF. The CDR3 DNA is TGTGCCAGCAGCTACGGACTAGCGGGTTACAATGAGCAGTTCTTC.

This clonotype has a handful of counts. The chain carries TRBV12-3 or TRBV12-4 and TRBJ2-7; 10 nucleotides align to TRBD2. J lost 0 bases, V lost 3 bases, and 5 bases had no gene match. The CDR3 sequence is 16 residues long. The CDR3 DNA is TGTGCCAGCAGTTTTTCCCCTAGCGGGGGCTCCTACGAGCAGTACTTC. Amino acid sequence: CASSFSPSGGSYEQYF.